The entry that follows covers one T cell receptor beta chain sequence. The antigen is not known. Assay: immunoSEQ multiplex PCR; the TCRdb copy retains only in-frame clones and omits some. Among tens of thousands of clones listed, about 64% were seen once. This sample was taken from a study of cytotoxic CD8 clonotypes in ibrutinib-treated CLL. Study details: The patient breakdown showed some eleven relapsed/refractory and approximately 15 treatment-naive cases, with 17 IGHV unmutated. Once patients had received a median around 12 months of treatment, range 6 to 36, response samples were obtained.

Whole-study results and caveats: Investigators sampled sustained-remission and progressing patients at differing times. Public clonotypes proved infrequent, and on treatment they shrank or remained steady.

The CDR3 length is 15 residues. The chain combines TRBV21-1 with TRBJ2-3. TRBV21-1 is assigned pseudogene status. This clonotype was obtained from a human donor with chronic lymphocytic leukemia. Here the sequenced sample was PBMCs, taken after 12 months of ibrutinib treatment. In DNA, the CDR3 is TGTGCCAGCAGCAAATTTACCGGGGCAACAGATACGCAGTATTTT. Amino acids: CASSKFTGATDTQYF.